These 21 T cell receptor beta chains originate from one sample sequenced in a study of cytomegalovirus exposure and HLA in healthy donors. In the PCR, 60 Vbeta and 13 Jbeta primers were used. Profiling relied on immunoSEQ multiplex PCR, and the TCRdb table lists in-frame clones only, not all of them. This sample lists tens of thousands of clones; its ten largest clones have about 4%. Sequenced material: PBMCs. Every receptor here comes from a female donor in good health and CMV-seropositive.

The genes are TRBV9 and TRBJ2-1; D is undetermined. This CDR3 is built from 13 residues. The ends were cut back, 3 bases at V and 4 bases at J, with 8 bases in the middle. Germline V lookup: CDR1 SGDLS, CDR2 YYNGEE. The chain's CDR3 is CASSGVRYNEQFF. Here the CDR3 DNA reads TGTGCCAGCAGCGGAGTCAGGTACAATGAGCAGTTCTTC.

This chain connects TRBV2 to TRBJ2-1, with TRBD2 matching over 9 bases. The length of the CDR3 is 15 residues. With V trimmed by 7 bases and J by 6 bases, 10 bases remained unmatched. The V gene's germline CDR1 is SNHLY and CDR2 FYNNEI. In nucleotides, the CDR3 is TGTGCCAGCAATACGCCCAGCGGGGGGTTCAATGAGCAGTTCTTC. Protein sequence: CASNTPSGGFNEQFF.

The chain employs TRBV12-5 and TRBJ2-7; a possible D gene is TRBD1 (5 bases). The CDR3 extends over 16 amino acids. Deletions cut 7 bases from V and 0 bases from J, with 19 bases between. The germline CDR1 and CDR2 sequences are LGHNT and FRNRAP. CDR3 sequence reads: CASVPNQGPLSYEQYF. In DNA, the CDR3 is TGTGCTAGTGTTCCCAACCAGGGTCCCCTCTCCTACGAGCAGTACTTC.

V gene TRBV18 combines with J gene TRBJ2-6, with D uncertain. Per the germline V gene, CDR1 is KGHSH and CDR2 is LQKENI. Between the trimmed V and J ends, which lost 3 bases and 4 bases, there was a span of 16 bases. This CDR3 region has 17 residues. CDR3 sequence (DNA): TGTGCCAGCTCACCTCTCCCCCATCAGTCCGGGGCCAACGTCCTGACTTTC. Translation gives CASSPLPHQSGANVLTF. Using reference TRBV18 and TRBJ2-6 for the parts outside the CDR3, the full variable domain is NAGVMQNPRHLVRRRGQEARLRCSPMKGHSHVYWYRQLPEEGLKFMVYLQKENIIDESGMPKERFSAEFPKEGPSILRIQQVVRGDSAAYFCASSPLPHQSGANVLTFGAGSRLTVL.

V is TRBV5-1 and J is TRBJ2-5; unclear D gene. CDR1 is SGHRS and CDR2 is YFSETQ in the germline V gene. Trimming took off 0 bases at V and 5 bases at J, with 5 bases between the two ends. The CDR3 is made up of 12 amino acids. CDR3 DNA sequence: TGCGCCAGCAGCTTGGCTGAGGAGACCCAGTACTTC. Residues: CASSLAEETQYF.

The chain uses TRBV7-2 and TRBJ2-2; 10 bases are shared with TRBD2. The CDR3 contains 15 residues. The ends lost 8 bases at V and 6 bases at J; junction bases unmatched: 9. Germline CDR1 is SGHTA and CDR2 is FQGNSA. The CDR3 here is CASGSGRAFAGELFF. CDR3 in DNA: TGTGCCAGCGGCAGCGGGAGGGCCTTCGCCGGGGAGCTGTTTTTT.

V and J are TRBV6-1 and TRBJ1-4, with a possible D match to TRBD1 (5 bases). CDR3 length equals 14 residues. Germline V gene sequence: CDR1 MNHNS, CDR2 SASEGT. Between the trimmed V and J ends, which lost 6 bases and 11 bases, there was a span of 19 bases. The chain's CDR3 is CASSPGQYRLKLFF. Written as DNA, the CDR3 is TGTGCCAGCAGCCCAGGGCAGTACAGATTGAAACTGTTTTTT.

The chain recombines TRBV2 with TRBJ1-1; 8 bases line up with TRBD1. Germline lookup yields CDR1 SNHLY and CDR2 FYNNEI. This CDR3 has 14 residues. J lost 1 base, V lost 5 bases, and 3 bases had no gene match. CDR3 sequence: CASSTQGGNTEAFF. CDR3 DNA: TGTGCCAGCAGTACACAGGGGGGGAACACTGAAGCTTTCTTT.

The chain links TRBV27 to TRBJ2-1, with D tentatively TRBD1 (6 bases). Trimming cost V 3 bases and J 8 bases, with 11 bases left between them. Germline V gives CDR1 MNHEY, CDR2 SMNVEV (reference sequence). This CDR3 comprises 13 residues. DNA for the CDR3: TGTGCCAGCAGTTTGGGGCCAGGGGATGAGCAGTTCTTC. Encoded protein: CASSLGPGDEQFF.

This rearrangement joins TRBV12-5 to TRBJ2-7; TRBD2 is a possible D gene (5 bases). CDR1 and CDR2 from the germline V gene are LGHNT and FRNRAP. V was shortened by 7 bases and J by 0 bases, with 10 bases between the two germline ends. The length of the CDR3 is 13 residues. As DNA, the CDR3 is TGTGCTAGTGCCTACGGGGTCTCCTACGAGCAGTACTTC. Amino acids: CASAYGVSYEQYF.

J is TRBJ2-5 and V is TRBV7-2; D perhaps matches TRBD2 (5 bases). Trimming removed 4 bases at V and 7 bases at J, with 10 bases between. CDR1 and CDR2 from the germline V gene are SGHTA and FQGNSA. This CDR3 has 12 residues. The chain's CDR3 is CASSSIGVTQYF. The DNA of the CDR3 is TGTGCCAGCAGCTCAATCGGGGTGACCCAGTACTTC.

The chain joins TRBV11-1 to TRBJ2-7; 8 nucleotides align to TRBD2. Per germline, CDR1 SGHAT and CDR2 FQDESV (reference sequence). The CDR3 has 15 residues. The trim removed 5 bases at V and 2 bases at J, leaving 8 bases unmatched. Here the CDR3 DNA reads TGTGCCAGCAGCCCGTGGACTAGCTCCACCTACGAGCAGTACTTC. Amino acids: CASSPWTSSTYEQYF.

The rearrangement joins TRBV6-5 to TRBJ2-5, with D possibly TRBD1 on 5 matching bases. Germline V gene sequence: CDR1 MNHEY, CDR2 SVGAGI. The CDR3 covers 14 residues. V shed 6 bases and J shed 2 bases, with 13 bases lying between them. The CDR3 DNA reads TGTGCCAGCAGATGGGGCGCCGGGCAAGAGACCCAGTACTTC. Translation: CASRWGAGQETQYF.

This rearrangement joins TRBV7-2 to TRBJ1-1; weak D call: TRBD1 (6 bases). Trimming took off 4 bases at V and 10 bases at J, with 25 bases between the two ends. Germline V gene lookup returns CDR1 SGHTA and CDR2 FQGNSA. The CDR3 runs to 16 residues. The CDR3 sequence: CASSYDRGAQQRGAFF. Written as DNA, the CDR3 is TGTGCCAGCAGCTACGATCGGGGGGCGCAACAAAGGGGAGCTTTCTTT.

This rearrangement joins TRBV10-3 to TRBJ2-1, with D maybe TRBD2 (6 bases). CDR1 is ENHRY, CDR2 SYGVKD, per germline. V lost 10 bases, J lost 3 bases, and 25 bases lay in between. The CDR3 has 17 amino acids. Here the CDR3 reads CATAGEGRRDGYNEQFF. CDR3 in DNA: TGTGCCACGGCGGGTGAGGGGAGGCGGGATGGCTACAATGAGCAGTTCTTC.

This rearrangement joins TRBV5-8 to TRBJ1-4; D unclear. CDR3 length: 14 residues. Trimming left V 1 base short and J 10 bases short, with 14 bases between. CDR1 is SGHTS and CDR2 is YDEGEE in the germline V gene. CDR3 coding DNA: TGTGCCAGCAGCTTGCCCGAATACCGCGGAAAACTGTTTTTT. It encodes CASSLPEYRGKLFF.

J is TRBJ1-2 and V is TRBV2; D perhaps matches TRBD1 (6 bases). CDR3 size: 15 residues. V lost 4 bases and J lost 1, with 13 bases in between. Germline lookup yields CDR1 SNHLY and CDR2 FYNNEI. CDR3: CASSGGQGFNYGYTF. The CDR3 DNA reads TGTGCCAGCAGTGGAGGGCAGGGGTTTAACTATGGCTACACCTTC.

The chain joins TRBV18 to TRBJ1-1, with TRBD1 as a possible D gene (5 bases). Germline CDR1 and CDR2: KGHSH and LQKENI. Trimming left V 2 bases short and J 1 base short, with 11 bases between. The CDR3 totals 15 residues. CDR3 amino acids: CASSPLSTENTEAFF. DNA of the CDR3: TGTGCCAGCTCACCATTATCGACAGAGAACACTGAAGCTTTCTTT.

The chain combines TRBV28 with TRBJ1-1; unclear D gene. The CDR3 covers 11 residues. V gave up 8 bases and J gave up 0 bases, with 4 bases separating them. Looked up from germline, CDR1 is MDHEN and CDR2 is SYDVKM. Here the CDR3 reads CASLMNTEAFF. Written as DNA, the CDR3 is TGTGCCAGCCTAATGAACACTGAAGCTTTCTTT.

The V and J genes are TRBV4-1 and TRBJ2-7, with 10 positions matching TRBD2. The CDR3 runs 15 residues. V dropped 0 bases and J dropped 4; count of bases not matched to a gene: 3. The germline gives CDR1 MGHRA, CDR2 YSYEKL. This CDR3 is CASSQELAGLYEQYF. DNA for the CDR3: TGCGCCAGCAGCCAAGAACTAGCGGGACTTTACGAGCAGTACTTC.

The chain is built from TRBV5-1 and TRBJ1-1, with a weak D call TRBD1 (6 bases). CDR1 SGHRS and CDR2 YFSETQ come from the germline V gene. This CDR3 is built from 15 residues. Between the trimmed V and J ends, which lost 2 bases and 1 base, there was a span of 12 bases. CDR3 sequence reads: CASSLTGTPNTEAFF. The CDR3 DNA reads as TGCGCCAGCAGCTTAACAGGGACCCCGAACACTGAAGCTTTCTTT. The variable domain in full, with the rest retrieved from reference TRBV5-1 and TRBJ1-1, is KAGVTQTPRYLIKTRGQQVTLSCSPISGHRSVSWYQQTPGQGLQFLFEYFSETQRNKGNFPGRFSGRQFSNSRSEMNVSTLELGDSALYLCASSLTGTPNTEAFFGQGTRLTVV.